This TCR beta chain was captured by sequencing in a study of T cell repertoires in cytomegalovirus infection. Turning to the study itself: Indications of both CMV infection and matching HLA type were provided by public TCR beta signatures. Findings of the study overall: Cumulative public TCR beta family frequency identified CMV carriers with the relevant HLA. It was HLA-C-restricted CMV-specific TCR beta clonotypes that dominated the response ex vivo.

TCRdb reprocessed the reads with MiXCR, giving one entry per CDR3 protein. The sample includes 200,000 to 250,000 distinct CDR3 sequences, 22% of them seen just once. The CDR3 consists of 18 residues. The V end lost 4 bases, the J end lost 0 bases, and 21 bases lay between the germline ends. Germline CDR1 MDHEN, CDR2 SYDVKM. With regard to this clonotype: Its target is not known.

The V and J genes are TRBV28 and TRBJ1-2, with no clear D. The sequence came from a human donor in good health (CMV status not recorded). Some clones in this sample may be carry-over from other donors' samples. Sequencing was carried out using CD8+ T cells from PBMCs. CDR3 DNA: TGTGCCAGCAGTTCAGTCAAATGGTCGTCCCTTACTAACTATGGCTACACCTTC. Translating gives CASSSVKWSSLTNYGYTF.